This T cell receptor beta chain was captured in a study of naive and memory T cell subsets. This CDR3 is built from 19 residues. Germline V gene sequence: CDR1 SGHVS, CDR2 FQNEAQ. With V trimmed by 2 bases and J by 6 bases, 15 bases remained unmatched. The beta constant-region primer was an equimolar mix of two oligonucleotides covering TRBC1 and TRBC2. Nested alpha and beta constant-region primers with the SP2 primer drove four PCR rounds on ligated cDNA. TCRdb re-analysed the UMI-ligation and nested PCR reads in MiXCR, keeping a single row per CDR3 protein. Among approximately 17,000 distinct CDR3 sequences listed, about 9% were seen once. This clonotype was seen only a few times.

This chain connects TRBV7-8 to TRBJ2-1; 11 bases line up with TRBD2. The receptor's source is a human donor in good health. The sequencing sample was made of central memory CD8+ T cells from blood. The CDR3: CASSLPANRNSGRGNEQFF. Written as DNA, the CDR3 is TGTGCCAGCAGCTTACCTGCGAATAGGAATAGCGGGAGGGGCAATGAGCAGTTCTTC.